Reported below is one TCR beta chain. This sample was taken from a study of blood T cell repertoires in COVID-19. The method was immunoSEQ multiplex PCR; TCRdb's version includes in-frame clones alone and lacks a portion of them. The data show around 400,000 clones, more than 75% seen once. V was clipped by 1 base and J by 0 bases, with 7 bases between them. Germline CDR1 SGDLS, CDR2 YYNGEE. The CDR3 length is 14 residues. Recruited during active infection, patients (from Seattle) were subsequently followed longitudinally. This sequence joins TRBV9 and TRBJ1-1, with D uncertain. The receptor was derived from a woman aged 60-75 years with COVID-19, enrolled during active disease. Input material: peripheral blood. The CDR3 DNA reads as TGTGCCAGCAGCGTATCCACACTGAACACTGAAGCTTTCTTT. This sequence encodes CASSVSTLNTEAFF.